A selection of T cell receptor delta chains follows, all from one sample in a study of gamma-delta T cells after stem cell transplantation. TCRdb reran clone calling via CATT on the RT-PCR reads. Counted here are 1,500 to 2,000 delta-chain clones, 40% to 60% occurring once; the ten biggest clones make up 32%. The sample comprised gamma-delta T cells. Receptors were obtained from a human donor. It is not recorded whose cells these are; they may come from a transplant donor. Each CDR3 is given with its conserved first and last residue. A D gene is named only where the DNA matches it firmly. Expanded clones get a size class; other rows say once, few or many, or leave the size out.

cdr3_aa: CACDTLDLVYAAGAYTDKLIF
cdr3_nt: TGTGCCTGTGACACACTTGACCTCGTTTACGCCGCGGGGGCGTACACCGATAAACTCATCTTT
j_call: TRDJ1
clone_size: NA
d_call: NA
v_call: TRDV2

cdr3_aa: CACDTAALGDTKFSRDTRQMFF
cdr3_nt: TGTGCCTGTGACACCGCGGCTCTGGGGGATACGAAATTTTCCAGGGACACCCGACAGATGTTTTTC
j_call: TRDJ3
clone_size: NA
d_call: TRDD3
v_call: TRDV2

cdr3_aa: CACDTVGDSDKLIF
cdr3_nt: TGTGCCTGTGACACCGTAGGGGATTCCGATAAACTCATCTTT
j_call: TRDJ1
clone_size: large
d_call: NA
v_call: TRDV2

cdr3_aa: CACDGLGANDKLIF
cdr3_nt: TGTGCCTGTGACGGACTGGGGGCCAACGATAAACTCATCTTT
j_call: TRDJ1
clone_size: large
d_call: TRDD3
v_call: TRDV2

cdr3_aa: CACVSLGDTDKLIF
cdr3_nt: TGTGCCTGTGTCTCGCTGGGGGACACCGATAAACTCATCTTT
j_call: TRDJ1
clone_size: NA
d_call: TRDD3
v_call: TRDV2

cdr3_aa: CACDKLGENYTDKLIF
cdr3_nt: TGTGCCTGTGACAAGCTGGGGGAAAACTACACCGATAAACTCATCTTT
j_call: TRDJ1
clone_size: NA
d_call: TRDD3
v_call: TRDV2

cdr3_aa: CACLPLGDTGGPKTDKLIF
cdr3_nt: TGTGCCTGTCTGCCGCTGGGGGATACTGGTGGACCCAAGACCGATAAACTCATCTTT
j_call: TRDJ1
clone_size: NA
d_call: TRDD3
v_call: TRDV2

cdr3_aa: CACDTVGDISDKLIF
cdr3_nt: TGTGCCTGTGACACCGTTGGGGATATATCCGATAAACTCATCTTT
j_call: TRDJ1
clone_size: few
d_call: TRDD3
v_call: TRDV2

cdr3_aa: CACDTVGIQSSWDTRQMFF
cdr3_nt: TGTGCCTGTGACACCGTGGGGATACAGAGCTCCTGGGACACCCGACAGATGTTTTTC
j_call: TRDJ3
clone_size: large
d_call: TRDD3
v_call: TRDV2

cdr3_aa: CACDMVAGGYEADKLIF
cdr3_nt: TGTGCCTGTGACATGGTGGCTGGGGGATACGAGGCCGATAAACTCATCTTT
j_call: TRDJ1
clone_size: NA
d_call: TRDD3
v_call: TRDV2

cdr3_aa: CACDATGPSYRSEYDTDKLIF
cdr3_nt: TGTGCCTGTGACGCCACAGGGCCTTCCTACAGGTCGGAATACGACACCGATAAACTCATCTTT
j_call: TRDJ1
clone_size: NA
d_call: TRDD2
v_call: TRDV2

cdr3_aa: CACDILGEPTDKLIF
cdr3_nt: TGTGCCTGTGACATACTGGGGGAACCGACCGATAAACTCATCTTT
j_call: TRDJ1
clone_size: few
d_call: TRDD3
v_call: TRDV2

cdr3_aa: CACSPLPTEGDTDKLIF
cdr3_nt: TGTGCCTGTTCTCCGCTTCCTACGGAGGGGGATACCGATAAACTCATCTTT
j_call: TRDJ1
clone_size: NA
d_call: NA
v_call: TRDV2

cdr3_aa: CACDTVERGIRGDTDKLIF
cdr3_nt: TGTGCCTGTGACACCGTAGAGAGGGGGATACGCGGTGACACCGATAAACTCATCTTT
j_call: TRDJ1
clone_size: large
d_call: TRDD3
v_call: TRDV2

cdr3_aa: CAYDTLLGDTLGTDKLIF
cdr3_nt: TGTGCCTATGACACACTACTGGGGGATACGCTAGGCACCGATAAACTCATCTTT
j_call: TRDJ1
clone_size: NA
d_call: TRDD3
v_call: TRDV2

cdr3_aa: CACDTIQLGDTGSLIF
cdr3_nt: TGTGCCTGTGACACGATCCAACTGGGGGATACCGGCTCACTCATCTTT
j_call: TRDJ1
clone_size: NA
d_call: TRDD3
v_call: TRDV2

cdr3_aa: CACDSLLWGIHQGDKLIF
cdr3_nt: TGTGCCTGTGACAGCCTACTCTGGGGGATACACCAGGGCGATAAACTCATCTTT
j_call: TRDJ1
clone_size: NA
d_call: TRDD3
v_call: TRDV2

cdr3_aa: CACDTLGDTDTDKLIF
cdr3_nt: TGTGCCTGTGACACACTGGGGGATACGGACACCGATAAACTCATCTTT
j_call: TRDJ1
clone_size: NA
d_call: TRDD3
v_call: TRDV2

cdr3_aa: CACDIVGDRDTDKLIF
cdr3_nt: TGTGCCTGTGACATCGTGGGGGACAGGGACACCGATAAACTCATCTTT
j_call: TRDJ1
clone_size: NA
d_call: TRDD3
v_call: TRDV2

cdr3_aa: CACDTVSPAVRLGELNKLIF
cdr3_nt: TGTGCCTGTGACACAGTGTCGCCGGCCGTCCGACTGGGGGAACTGAATAAACTCATCTTT
j_call: TRDJ1
clone_size: NA
d_call: TRDD3
v_call: TRDV2

cdr3_aa: CACDAWGTTDKLIF
cdr3_nt: TGTGCCTGTGACGCCTGGGGGACCACCGATAAACTCATCTTT
j_call: TRDJ1
clone_size: NA
d_call: TRDD3
v_call: TRDV2

cdr3_aa: CACDRLTGAFPISAGGPDKLIF
cdr3_nt: TGTGCCTGTGACAGACTAACGGGCGCCTTCCCTATCTCGGCTGGGGGACCCGATAAACTCATCTTT
j_call: TRDJ1
clone_size: NA
d_call: TRDD3
v_call: TRDV2

cdr3_aa: CACDTLGLGDTRGELIF
cdr3_nt: TGTGCCTGTGACACCCTAGGACTGGGGGATACGCGGGGTGAACTCATCTTT
j_call: TRDJ1
clone_size: once
d_call: TRDD3
v_call: TRDV2

cdr3_aa: CACDPVLGGTMYTDKLIF
cdr3_nt: TGTGCCTGTGACCCCGTACTGGGGGGTACGATGTACACCGATAAACTCATCTTT
j_call: TRDJ1
clone_size: NA
d_call: TRDD3
v_call: TRDV2

cdr3_aa: CACDTILTGGYEDKLIF
cdr3_nt: TGTGCCTGTGACACTATCCTTACTGGGGGATACGAGGATAAACTCATCTTT
j_call: TRDJ1
clone_size: NA
d_call: TRDD3
v_call: TRDV2

cdr3_aa: CACDTLTYTDKLIF
cdr3_nt: TGTGCCTGTGACACCCTGACGTACACCGATAAACTCATCTTT
j_call: TRDJ1
clone_size: few
d_call: NA
v_call: TRDV2

cdr3_aa: CACDGTESSWDTRQMFF
cdr3_nt: TGTGCCTGTGACGGGACTGAAAGCTCCTGGGACACCCGACAGATGTTTTTC
j_call: TRDJ3
clone_size: few
d_call: NA
v_call: TRDV2

cdr3_aa: CACDALLGDTPYADKLIF
cdr3_nt: TGTGCCTGTGACGCCTTACTGGGGGATACCCCGTACGCCGATAAACTCATCTTT
j_call: TRDJ1
clone_size: once
d_call: TRDD3
v_call: TRDV2

cdr3_aa: CACDEVGDKPDKLIF
cdr3_nt: TGTGCCTGTGACGAAGTGGGGGATAAGCCCGATAAACTCATCTTT
j_call: TRDJ1
clone_size: NA
d_call: TRDD3
v_call: TRDV2

cdr3_aa: CACVPLLGDTSRLIF
cdr3_nt: TGTGCCTGTGTCCCACTACTGGGGGATACAAGCCGGCTCATCTTT
j_call: TRDJ1
clone_size: few
d_call: TRDD3
v_call: TRDV2

cdr3_aa: CACDTLLIDTDKLIF
cdr3_nt: TGTGCCTGTGACACCCTCCTTATCGACACCGATAAACTCATCTTT
j_call: TRDJ1
clone_size: NA
d_call: NA
v_call: TRDV2

cdr3_aa: CACDRLSWGNLYTDKLIF
cdr3_nt: TGTGCCTGTGACCGCCTGTCGTGGGGGAATCTGTACACCGATAAACTCATCTTT
j_call: TRDJ1
clone_size: NA
d_call: TRDD3
v_call: TRDV2

cdr3_aa: CACDTGFFSGGQRGGDTRQMFF
cdr3_nt: TGTGCCTGTGACACCGGATTCTTCTCTGGGGGACAACGCGGCGGGGACACCCGACAGATGTTTTTC
j_call: TRDJ3
clone_size: few
d_call: TRDD3
v_call: TRDV2

cdr3_aa: CACDTTGGDWDTRQMFF
cdr3_nt: TGTGCCTGTGACACCACAGGGGGAGACTGGGACACCCGACAAATGTTTTTC
j_call: TRDJ3
clone_size: NA
d_call: NA
v_call: TRDV2

cdr3_aa: CACDKLGDTLVTPKSDKLIF
cdr3_nt: TGTGCCTGTGACAAACTGGGGGATACGCTAGTTACCCCTAAGTCCGATAAACTCATCTTT
j_call: TRDJ1
clone_size: NA
d_call: TRDD3
v_call: TRDV2

cdr3_aa: CACDTARGYASSSWDTRQMFF
cdr3_nt: TGTGCCTGTGACACCGCTAGGGGATACGCTTCAAGCTCCTGGGACACCCGACAGATGTTTTTC
j_call: TRDJ3
clone_size: NA
d_call: TRDD3
v_call: TRDV2

cdr3_aa: CACDSLGDVTEMYTDKLIF
cdr3_nt: TGTGCCTGTGACTCACTGGGGGATGTTACGGAAATGTACACCGATAAACTCATCTTT
j_call: TRDJ1
clone_size: NA
d_call: TRDD3
v_call: TRDV2

cdr3_aa: CACDTVRGAGRYNTDKLIF
cdr3_nt: TGTGCCTGTGACACCGTTAGGGGGGCCGGCCGGTATAACACCGATAAACTCATCTTT
j_call: TRDJ1
clone_size: large
d_call: NA
v_call: TRDV2

cdr3_aa: CACEGMLPNSPPDSDDKLIF
cdr3_nt: TGTGCCTGTGAGGGGATGCTTCCTAACTCTCCGCCGGACTCGGACGATAAACTCATCTTT
j_call: TRDJ1
clone_size: NA
d_call: NA
v_call: TRDV2

cdr3_aa: CACEAVGNWGPPQYTDKLIF
cdr3_nt: TGTGCCTGTGAGGCCGTGGGAAACTGGGGGCCTCCCCAGTACACCGATAAACTCATCTTT
j_call: TRDJ1
clone_size: NA
d_call: TRDD3
v_call: TRDV2

cdr3_aa: CACDLLRGGGSLYTDKLIF
cdr3_nt: TGTGCCTGTGACCTACTGAGGGGTGGGGGATCCCTGTACACCGATAAACTCATCTTT
j_call: TRDJ1
clone_size: few
d_call: TRDD3
v_call: TRDV2

cdr3_aa: CACGRTGGILSWDTRQMFF
cdr3_nt: TGTGCCTGTGGCCGTACTGGGGGGATCCTATCCTGGGACACCCGACAGATGTTTTTC
j_call: TRDJ3
clone_size: NA
d_call: TRDD3
v_call: TRDV2

cdr3_aa: CACDIVLGDPMYTDKLIF
cdr3_nt: TGTGCCTGTGACATTGTACTGGGGGACCCTATGTACACCGATAAACTCATCTTT
j_call: TRDJ1
clone_size: few
d_call: TRDD3
v_call: TRDV2

cdr3_aa: CACDTGGPSSWDTRQMFF
cdr3_nt: TGTGCCTGTGACACCGGGGGACCCAGCTCCTGGGACACTCGACAGATGTTTTTC
j_call: TRDJ3
clone_size: NA
d_call: NA
v_call: TRDV2

cdr3_aa: CACDTIERSWGLYTDKLIF
cdr3_nt: TGTGCCTGTGACACTATTGAACGTTCCTGGGGGTTATACACCGATAAACTCATCTTT
j_call: TRDJ1
clone_size: NA
d_call: TRDD3
v_call: TRDV2

cdr3_aa: CACDTADKRVTDKLIF
cdr3_nt: TGTGCCTGTGACACGGCGGATAAGAGGGTCACCGATAAACTCATCTTT
j_call: TRDJ1
clone_size: NA
d_call: NA
v_call: TRDV2

cdr3_aa: CACDTGGYSSWDTRQMFF
cdr3_nt: TGTGCCTGTGACACCGGGGGATATAGCTCCTGGGACACCCGACAGATGTTTTTC
j_call: TRDJ3
clone_size: NA
d_call: TRDD3
v_call: TRDV2

cdr3_aa: CACDEVGTTDTPDKLIF
cdr3_nt: TGTGCCTGTGACGAGGTTGGTACGACGGATACCCCCGATAAACTCATCTTT
j_call: TRDJ1
clone_size: NA
d_call: NA
v_call: TRDV2

cdr3_aa: CACDYIPRAGDTDKLIF
cdr3_nt: TGTGCCTGTGACTACATTCCTAGGGCTGGGGATACCGATAAACTCATCTTT
j_call: TRDJ1
clone_size: NA
d_call: NA
v_call: TRDV2